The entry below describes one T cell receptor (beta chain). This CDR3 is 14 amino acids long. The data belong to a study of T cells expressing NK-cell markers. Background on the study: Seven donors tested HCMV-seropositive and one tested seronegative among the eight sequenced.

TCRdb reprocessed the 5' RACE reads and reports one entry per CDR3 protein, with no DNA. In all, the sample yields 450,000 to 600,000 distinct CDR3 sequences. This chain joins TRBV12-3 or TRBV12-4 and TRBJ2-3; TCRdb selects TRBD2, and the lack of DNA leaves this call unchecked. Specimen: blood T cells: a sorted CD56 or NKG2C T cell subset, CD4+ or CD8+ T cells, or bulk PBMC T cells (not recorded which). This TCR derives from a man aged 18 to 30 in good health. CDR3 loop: CASSRRENTDTQYF.